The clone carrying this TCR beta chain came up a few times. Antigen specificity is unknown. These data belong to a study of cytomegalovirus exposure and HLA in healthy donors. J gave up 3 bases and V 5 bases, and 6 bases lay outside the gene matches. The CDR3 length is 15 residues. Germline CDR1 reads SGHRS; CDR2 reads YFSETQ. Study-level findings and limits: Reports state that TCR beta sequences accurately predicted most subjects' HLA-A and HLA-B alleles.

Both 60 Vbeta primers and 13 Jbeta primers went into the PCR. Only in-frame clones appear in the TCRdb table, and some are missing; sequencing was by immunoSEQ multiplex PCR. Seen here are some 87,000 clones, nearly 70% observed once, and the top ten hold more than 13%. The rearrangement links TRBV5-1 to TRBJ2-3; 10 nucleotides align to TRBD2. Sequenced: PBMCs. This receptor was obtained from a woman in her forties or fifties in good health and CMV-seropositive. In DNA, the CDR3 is TGCGCCAGCAGTATCAGCGGGAGGGGTACAGATACGCAGTATTTT. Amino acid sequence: CASSISGRGTDTQYF. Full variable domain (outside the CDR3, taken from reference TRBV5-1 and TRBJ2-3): KAGVTQTPRYLIKTRGQQVTLSCSPISGHRSVSWYQQTPGQGLQFLFEYFSETQRNKGNFPGRFSGRQFSNSRSEMNVSTLELGDSALYLCASSISGRGTDTQYFGPGTRLTVL.